These 25 T cell receptor beta chains were sequenced from one sample in a study of radiotherapy plus CTLA-4 blockade in lung cancer. The table came from immunoSEQ multiplex PCR; TCRdb's copy has only in-frame clones and leaves some out. The repertoire has 90,000 to 100,000 clones, around 84% of them found once; the top ten carry 25%. Here the sequenced sample was peripheral blood, taken from a patient treated with radiotherapy plus ipilimumab. These receptors were obtained from a human donor with non-small cell lung cancer that progressed on radiotherapy plus ipilimumab.

This clone was seen only once. V and J are TRBV19 and TRBJ2-1, with a possible D match to TRBD2 (5 bases). CDR1 LNHDA and CDR2 SQIVND come from the germline V gene (reference sequence). Trimming shortened V by 10 bases and J by 7 bases, and 14 bases separated the two germline ends. The CDR3 loop spans 12 amino acids. The CDR3 coding sequence is TGTGCCACCGCACTAGAAGGTAATGAGCAGTTCTTC. This translates into CATALEGNEQFF.

This clone was seen more than once but under ten times. J is TRBJ2-7 and V is TRBV28; D gene unclear. V lost 6 bases and J lost 3, with 6 bases in between. Looked up from germline, CDR1 is MDHEN and CDR2 is SYDVKM. This CDR3 region has 11 residues. Here the CDR3 DNA reads TGTGCCAGCAGCCAAAACTACGAGCAGTACTTC. Translating gives CASSQNYEQYF.

This clone was counted once. The chain has TRBV20-1 and TRBJ1-3; D not resolved. The CDR3 extends over 11 amino acids. Germline V gives CDR1 DFQATT, CDR2 SNEGSKA (reference sequence). Trimming took 3 bases from V and 4 from J, leaving 4 bases between them. CDR3 amino acids: CSARGGNTIYF. The CDR3 bases are TGCAGTGCTAGGGGGGGAAACACCATATATTTT.

The chain uses TRBV29-1 and TRBJ1-3; 8 bases match TRBD1. V dropped 6 bases and J dropped 2; count of bases not matched to a gene: 0. This CDR3 comprises 12 residues. From germline, CDR1 is SQVTM and CDR2 ANQGSEA. Here the CDR3 reads CSVTGAGNTIYF. CDR3 nucleotides: TGCAGCGTGACAGGGGCTGGAAACACCATATATTTT.

The chain has TRBV5-4 and TRBJ1-2; 10 bases are a match to TRBD1. Germline V gene lookup returns CDR1 SGHNT and CDR2 YYREEE (reference sequence). The CDR3 covers 18 residues. The V gene end was trimmed by 4 bases and the J gene end by 4 bases; junction bases not matched to a gene: 16. The CDR3 DNA sequence: TGTGCCAGCAGCATGGGCTTCCCGGGACAGGGGTCCGTCTATGGCTACACCTTC. Translation: CASSMGFPGQGSVYGYTF.

This clone was observed once. V usage is TRBV5-1 and J usage is TRBJ2-3; TRBD1 agrees at 10 bases. The CDR3 loop spans 15 amino acids. Germline-derived CDR1 and CDR2 are SGHRS and YFSETQ. V gave up 1 base and J gave up 3 bases; unmatched junction bases: 2. The CDR3 DNA reads TGCGCCAGCAGCTTGAGACAGGGGGCAACAGATACGCAGTATTTT. This codes for CASSLRQGATDTQYF.

This sequence joins TRBV29-1 and TRBJ1-1; tentative D call: TRBD1 (5 bases). CDR3 size: 14 residues. Trimming removed 4 bases from V and 1 base from J, with 13 bases in between. The germline gives CDR1 SQVTM, CDR2 ANQGSEA. CDR3: CSVGQGSGNTEAFF. The DNA of the CDR3 is TGCAGCGTTGGGCAGGGAAGCGGGAACACTGAAGCTTTCTTT.

This clone showed up just once. This chain joins TRBV20-1 and TRBJ2-7; maybe TRBD1 (6 bases). CDR1 and CDR2 from the germline V gene are DFQATT and SNEGSKA (reference sequence). Trimming took 6 bases from V and 2 from J, leaving 8 bases between them. CDR3 size: 11 residues. The CDR3 protein is CSAGTTYEQYF. CDR3 nucleotides: TGCAGTGCCGGGACAACCTACGAGCAGTACTTC.

V usage is TRBV4-1 and J usage is TRBJ1-1, with a tentative D call TRBD1 (6 bases). The CDR3 has 18 residues. In germline, CDR1 is MGHRA, CDR2 YSYEKL. Trimming pared 1 base from V and 2 bases from J, leaving 20 bases between. As DNA, the CDR3 is TGCGCCAGCAGCCAAGCTCGACAGGCGGCATTTGGCAACACTGAAGCTTTCTTT. Protein sequence: CASSQARQAAFGNTEAFF.

This chain joins TRBV7-8 and TRBJ2-1; D remains ambiguous. Trimming stripped 5 bases from V and 6 bases from J, with 8 bases between. The CDR3 length is 12 residues. The V gene's germline CDR1 is SGHVS and CDR2 FQNEAQ. The CDR3 loop is CASSHDPNEQFF. The CDR3 DNA reads TGTGCCAGCAGCCACGACCCCAATGAGCAGTTCTTC. Based on the CDR3 plus reference TRBV7-8 and TRBJ2-1, the full variable domain is GAGVSQSPRYKVAKRGQDVALRCDPISGHVSLFWYQQALGQGPEFLTYFQNEAQLDKSGLPSDRFFAERPEGSVSTLKIQRTQQEDSAVYLCASSHDPNEQFFGPGTRLTVL.

This chain joins TRBV6-5 and TRBJ2-7; 8 positions match TRBD2. Germline CDR1 is MNHEY and CDR2 is SVGAGI. With 10 bases clipped from V and 4 bases from J, the junction kept 15 bases outside the gene matches. This CDR3 contains 15 residues. In nucleotides, the CDR3 is TGTGCCACCTGGGCGTGGCGGGGGGAAAATTACGAGCAGTACGTC. This translates into CATWAWRGENYEQYV.

This rearrangement joins TRBV5-1 to TRBJ2-5; possible D gene TRBD2, 6 bases. CDR1 and CDR2 (germline): SGHRS, YFSETQ. Trimming stripped 2 bases from V and 5 bases from J, with 10 bases between. The CDR3 has 13 residues. Written as DNA, the CDR3 is TGCGCCAGCAGCTTCCCTAGCGTGGAGACCCAGTACTTC. It is translated as CASSFPSVETQYF.

This clone is medium-sized in the sample. The chain links TRBV5-1 to TRBJ1-1; 7 nucleotides match TRBD1. CDR1 is SGHRS, CDR2 YFSETQ, per germline. The CDR3 length is 13 residues. V gave up 0 bases and J gave up 5 bases; unmatched junction bases: 1. CDR3 DNA: TGCGCCAGCAGCTTGGTACAGGGGACTGAAGCTTTCTTT. It yields the protein CASSLVQGTEAFF. Full variable domain (remainder filled in from reference TRBV5-1 and TRBJ1-1): KAGVTQTPRYLIKTRGQQVTLSCSPISGHRSVSWYQQTPGQGLQFLFEYFSETQRNKGNFPGRFSGRQFSNSRSEMNVSTLELGDSALYLCASSLVQGTEAFFGQGTRLTVV.

This chain uses TRBV29-1 with TRBJ2-2, with D perhaps matching TRBD1 (6 bases). Between the trimmed V and J ends, which lost 5 bases and 6 bases, there was a span of 16 bases. CDR3 length: 14 residues. Germline V lookup: CDR1 SQVTM, CDR2 ANQGSEA. The CDR3 DNA reads as TGCAGCGTTATTTTCACAGGGCCGCCCGGGGAGCTGTTTTTT. Translated, it gives CSVIFTGPPGELFF.

About this clone itself: The same CDR3 can be traced to other DNA sequences in this sample. V usage is TRBV6-5 and J usage is TRBJ2-3; no definite D call. This CDR3 has 13 residues. V lost 4 bases and J 6 bases, leaving 11 bases between the germline ends. CDR1 is MNHEY, CDR2 SVGAGI, per germline. In DNA, the CDR3 is TGTGCCAGCAGTTCCGACCGAAAGGATACGCAGTATTTT. Translation gives CASSSDRKDTQYF.

The chain uses TRBV7-3 and TRBJ2-1, with D tentatively TRBD1 (6 bases). Germline loops: CDR1 SGHTA, CDR2 FQGTGA. This CDR3 is 15 amino acids long. V lost 5 bases and J lost 4, with 15 bases in between. CDR3 residues: CASSPTRTAYNEQFF. In DNA, the CDR3 is TGTGCCAGCAGCCCCACACGGACAGCATACAATGAGCAGTTCTTC. The whole variable domain, remainder taken from reference TRBV7-3 and TRBJ2-1, is GAGVSQTPSNKVTEKGKYVELRCDPISGHTALYWYRQSLGQGPEFLIYFQGTGAADDSGLPNDRFFAVRPEGSVSTLKIQRTERGDSAVYLCASSPTRTAYNEQFFGPGTRLTVL.

The V and J genes are TRBV5-1 and TRBJ2-3; 10 nucleotides align to TRBD2. This CDR3 spans 16 amino acids. Germline V lookup: CDR1 SGHRS, CDR2 YFSETQ. J was trimmed by 2 bases and V by 4 bases; bases with no gene match: 7. The CDR3 reads CASSPLAGVTTDTQYF. CDR3 nucleotide sequence: TGCGCCAGCAGCCCGCTAGCGGGAGTTACCACAGATACGCAGTATTTT.

V usage is TRBV6-1 and J usage is TRBJ2-5; 7 bases match TRBD1. Germline-derived CDR1 and CDR2 are MNHNS and SASEGT. The V segment lost 2 bases and the J segment 7 bases; nucleotides outside the gene matches: 4. This CDR3 is 13 amino acids long. This CDR3 reads CASSEQAGGTQYF. As DNA, the CDR3 is TGTGCCAGCAGTGAACAGGCAGGGGGGACCCAGTACTTC.

Only a few counts were recorded for this clone. This sequence joins TRBV6-1 and TRBJ2-7; no reliable D call. The length of the CDR3 is 12 residues. The V end lost 10 bases, the J end lost 3 bases, and 13 bases lay between the germline ends. Germline values: CDR1 MNHNS, CDR2 SASEGT. The CDR3 loop is CAIALDHYEQYF. The CDR3, as DNA: TGTGCCATTGCACTGGACCACTACGAGCAGTACTTC.

The V and J genes are TRBV28 and TRBJ2-7; the match to TRBD2 covers 7 bases. The junction had 11 bases not matched to a gene; V was cut back by 3 bases and J by 0 bases. The CDR3 sequence is 17 residues long. Germline loops: CDR1 MDHEN, CDR2 SYDVKM. The CDR3 DNA reads TGTGCCAGCAGTTTGATCGGGAGCGGGACCAGCTCCTACGAGCAGTACTTC. Translation gives CASSLIGSGTSSYEQYF. Filled out from reference TRBV28 and TRBJ2-7, the complete variable domain reads DVKVTQSSRYLVKRTGEKVFLECVQDMDHENMFWYRQDPGLGLRLIYFSYDVKMKEKGDIPEGYSVSREKKERFSLILESASTNQTSMYLCASSLIGSGTSSYEQYFGPGTRLTVT.

This chain connects TRBV29-1 to TRBJ2-7, with 14 bases matching TRBD2. The CDR3 is made up of 17 amino acids. The V gene's germline CDR1 is SQVTM and CDR2 ANQGSEA. With V trimmed by 5 bases and J by 1 base, 10 bases remained unmatched. The CDR3 DNA reads as TGCAGCGTTCTGCCCGGGACTAGCGGGAGACGGTCCTACGAGCAGTACGTC. Its protein product is CSVLPGTSGRRSYEQYV.

This chain uses TRBV28 with TRBJ2-5, with D perhaps matching TRBD1 (6 bases). This CDR3 is 16 amino acids long. Germline assignment: CDR1 MDHEN and CDR2 SYDVKM. The V and J ends lost 4 bases and 1 base respectively, with 16 bases between them. The CDR3 reads CASSSRTVAFQETQYF. In DNA, the CDR3 is TGTGCCAGCAGTTCAAGGACAGTCGCTTTCCAAGAGACCCAGTACTTC.

The chain links TRBV4-1 to TRBJ1-2, with D unresolved. Germline V lookup: CDR1 MGHRA, CDR2 YSYEKL. The CDR3 contains 15 residues. Trimming pared 2 bases from V and 4 bases from J, leaving 14 bases between. Here the CDR3 DNA reads TGCGCCAGCAGCCAAATTGGGTTTGGGCGCTATGGCTACACCTTC. It is translated as CASSQIGFGRYGYTF.

The J gene is TRBJ1-1, the V gene TRBV28; D is ambiguous. The V end was cut by 8 bases, the J end by 1 base, with 11 bases between. CDR1 and CDR2 (germline): MDHEN, SYDVKM. The CDR3 is 13 amino acids. The CDR3 spells CASGAKGNTEAFF. CDR3 in DNA: TGTGCCAGCGGAGCCAAGGGGAACACTGAAGCTTTCTTT.

This clone came up a few times. This chain connects TRBV5-1 to TRBJ2-3; no reliable D call. V shed 1 base and J shed 1 base, with 4 bases lying between them. The CDR3 consists of 13 residues. CDR1 SGHRS and CDR2 YFSETQ come from the germline V gene. The CDR3 reads CASSLTGTDTQYF. The DNA for the CDR3 is TGCGCCAGCAGCTTGACTGGCACAGATACGCAGTATTTT. Looking up the rest from reference TRBV5-1 and TRBJ2-3 gives the full variable domain: KAGVTQTPRYLIKTRGQQVTLSCSPISGHRSVSWYQQTPGQGLQFLFEYFSETQRNKGNFPGRFSGRQFSNSRSEMNVSTLELGDSALYLCASSLTGTDTQYFGPGTRLTVL.